Sequencing of this TCR beta chain was carried out in a study of tumor and adjacent non-tumor tissue in lung cancer. RNA was extracted from bulk tissue without any cell sorting. Remarks on this clonotype: The antigen remains undetermined.

The CDR3 contains 15 residues. The germline CDR1 and CDR2 sequences are MNHEY and SVGEGT. V was trimmed by 4 bases and J by 7 bases, leaving 17 bases between them. Broader study findings: Significantly higher TCR diversity was found in tumor than normal lung.

Three rounds of nested PCR, following a modified ARM-PCR protocol, produced the TCRbeta library. From the multiplex PCR reads, TCRdb called clonotypes with MiXCR, one entry per CDR3 protein. The profile shows roughly 120,000 distinct CDR3 sequences, 84% of them singletons. The TCR originated in a man in his sixties or seventies with non-small cell lung cancer. V gene TRBV6-2 or TRBV6-3 combines with J gene TRBJ2-1; the D gene is possibly TRBD2 (6 bases). Sample: lung tumor tissue. CDR3 protein: CASSSSERAPNEQFF. The DNA of the CDR3 is TGTGCCAGCAGTTCTAGCGAGAGGGCCCCTAATGAGCAGTTCTTC.